This passage covers 17 T cell receptor beta chains from one sample sequenced in a study of cytomegalovirus exposure and HLA in healthy donors. PCR employed 60 Vbeta and 13 Jbeta primers. The assay was immunoSEQ multiplex PCR, and TCRdb's table has in-frame clones only and misses some. The sample yields around 100,000 clones, 65% to 75% seen once. The source material was PBMCs. These receptors all stem from a man younger than 40 in good health and CMV-seropositive.

The genes are TRBV5-1 and TRBJ2-5; 12 positions agree with TRBD2. The CDR3 runs 20 residues. Germline CDR1 is SGHRS and CDR2 is YFSETQ. V dropped 4 bases and J dropped 0; count of bases not matched to a gene: 16. This CDR3 is CASSPRWSGLAGHNQETQYF. CDR3 coding DNA: TGCGCCAGCAGCCCCAGGTGGTCTGGACTAGCGGGGCATAACCAAGAGACCCAGTACTTC.

The chain combines TRBV28 with TRBJ2-1, with D perhaps TRBD1 (5 bases). Per the germline V gene, CDR1 is MDHEN and CDR2 is SYDVKM. The V end was cut by 10 bases, the J end by 4 bases, with 11 bases between. The CDR3 loop spans 12 amino acids. CDR3 nucleotides: TGTGCCACCAACAGGCGATACAATGAGCAGTTCTTC. This sequence encodes CATNRRYNEQFF.

The V and J genes are TRBV11-2 and TRBJ1-2; 7 bases fit TRBD1. Unmatched junction bases numbered 6, after V lost 3 bases and J lost 8 bases. CDR1 and CDR2 from the germline V gene are SGHAT and FQNNGV. The length of the CDR3 is 13 residues. The CDR3: CASSFEQGPGYTF. The CDR3, as DNA: TGTGCCAGCAGCTTTGAACAGGGGCCAGGCTACACCTTC.

The gene calls are TRBV10-2 and TRBJ1-5, with D uncertain. The V gene's germline CDR1 is WSHSY and CDR2 SAAADI. V was cut by 3 bases and J by 5 bases, with 11 bases left in between. The CDR3 spans 14 residues. This chain's CDR3 is CASSEGKRDQPQHF. As DNA, the CDR3 is TGCGCCAGCAGTGAAGGAAAGCGAGATCAGCCCCAGCATTTT.

This clone was seen more than once but under ten times. The chain recombines TRBV15 with TRBJ1-5; D unresolved. The CDR3 runs 14 residues. Germline lookup yields CDR1 LNHNV and CDR2 YYDKDF (reference sequence). The V gene lost 1 base and the J gene lost 5 bases, with 9 bases spanning the gap. The DNA for the CDR3 is TGTGCCACCAGCAGAGTGGACTGGGATCAGCCCCAGCATTTT. Protein: CATSRVDWDQPQHF.

The chain is built from TRBV11-2 and TRBJ2-1, with a weak D call TRBD2 (6 bases). The ends were cut back, 3 bases at V and 0 bases at J, with 9 bases in the middle. The CDR3 sequence is 15 residues long. In germline, CDR1 is SGHAT, CDR2 FQNNGV. The CDR3 here is CASSLAGSSYNEQFF. CDR3 bases: TGTGCCAGCAGCTTGGCGGGGAGCTCCTACAATGAGCAGTTCTTC.

A word on this clone: Additional DNA sequences in this sample encode the identical CDR3. CDR3 residues: CASRGVNQPQHF. Written as DNA, the CDR3 is TGTGCCAGCAGAGGAGTCAATCAGCCCCAGCATTTT. This chain joins TRBV27 and TRBJ1-5; D remains unclear. The CDR3 loop spans 12 amino acids. Germline V lookup: CDR1 MNHEY, CDR2 SMNVEV (reference sequence). The germline V and J ends were trimmed by 6 bases and 3 bases, with 6 bases remaining between them.

This chain links TRBV30 with TRBJ1-2; D perhaps matches TRBD1 (6 bases). Trimming took off 3 bases at V and 8 bases at J, with 19 bases between the two ends. Germline values: CDR1 GTSNPN, CDR2 SVGIG (reference sequence). The CDR3 contains 14 residues. CDR3 DNA: TGTGCCTGGAGCGCGGCCCGGGGGGCGGGGGGCTACACCTTC. This sequence encodes CAWSAARGAGGYTF.

This sequence joins TRBV30 and TRBJ1-1; D gene ambiguous. This CDR3 spans 14 amino acids. Germline V gives CDR1 GTSNPN, CDR2 SVGIG (reference sequence). The V end lost 0 bases, the J end lost 2 bases, and 10 bases lay between the germline ends. The CDR3 spells CAWSVKSGNTEAFF. The DNA for the CDR3 is TGTGCCTGGAGTGTAAAATCAGGTAACACTGAAGCTTTCTTT.

The chain couples TRBV9 to TRBJ2-7; 8 nucleotides match TRBD1. Trimming took 2 bases from V and 0 from J; bases not matched to a gene: 4. The CDR3 sequence is 15 residues long. Germline CDR1 is SGDLS and CDR2 is YYNGEE. For the CDR3, the DNA is TGTGCCAGCAGCGTCGAGACAGGGGTCTCCTACGAGCAGTACTTC. It specifies CASSVETGVSYEQYF.

The rearrangement joins TRBV27 to TRBJ1-3; maybe TRBD1 (6 bases). Germline V gives CDR1 MNHEY, CDR2 SMNVEV (reference sequence). The CDR3 runs 16 residues. V gave up 8 bases and J gave up 0 bases, with 17 bases separating them. This CDR3 reads CASDDKDSLSGNTIYF. The CDR3 bases are TGTGCCAGCGACGACAAGGACAGTCTCTCTGGAAACACCATATATTTT.

The chain couples TRBV5-4 to TRBJ1-6; the D is unclear. V was clipped by 4 bases and J by 10 bases, with 9 bases between them. The germline V gene encodes CDR1 SGHNT and CDR2 YYREEE (reference sequence). CDR3 length equals 12 residues. The CDR3 reads CASSTKLSPLHF. CDR3 DNA: TGTGCCAGCAGCACGAAACTGTCACCCCTCCACTTT.

The V call is TRBV29-1, the J call TRBJ1-1; no clear D. Trimming left V 1 base short and J 0 bases short, with 9 bases between. From germline, CDR1 is SQVTM and CDR2 ANQGSEA. The CDR3 length is 14 residues. CDR3 nucleotide sequence: TGCAGCGTTGAAGGGCAGTATATGAACACTGAAGCTTTCTTT. The encoded protein is CSVEGQYMNTEAFF.

The chain uses TRBV15 and TRBJ2-1, with 8 nucleotides matching TRBD1. The V gene's germline CDR1 is LNHNV and CDR2 YYDKDF (reference sequence). Trimming removed 0 bases from V and 2 bases from J; junction bases left unmatched: 6. CDR3 length: 17 amino acids. The CDR3 here is CATSRDLAGGTYNEQFF. In DNA form, the CDR3 reads TGTGCCACCAGCAGAGATCTAGCAGGGGGCACCTACAATGAGCAGTTCTTC. Filled out from reference TRBV15 and TRBJ2-1, the complete variable domain reads DAMVIQNPRYQVTQFGKPVTLSCSQTLNHNVMYWYQQKSSQAPKLLFHYYDKDFNNEADTPDNFQSRRPNTSFCFLDIRSPGLGDTAMYLCATSRDLAGGTYNEQFFGPGTRLTVL.

This clone has just a few counts. The chain couples TRBV19 to TRBJ1-1; 7 positions match TRBD1. The CDR3 length is 14 residues. Germline loops: CDR1 LNHDA, CDR2 SQIVND (reference sequence). Unmatched junction bases numbered 6, after V lost 3 bases and J lost 5 bases. CDR3 sequence (DNA): TGTGCCAGTAGTATCCAGACAGGGAGGACTGAAGCTTTCTTT. It encodes CASSIQTGRTEAFF.

This clone has a handful of counts. The rearrangement links TRBV4-3 to TRBJ1-2; 7 nucleotides align to TRBD1. The CDR3 is 15 residues long. Germline V CDR1 and CDR2: LGHNA, YSLEER. V dropped 1 base and J dropped 7; count of bases not matched to a gene: 9. The CDR3 loop is CASSQGDRTPSGYTF. Here the CDR3 DNA reads TGCGCCAGCAGCCAAGGGGACAGAACCCCGAGTGGCTACACCTTC.

The rearrangement joins TRBV28 to TRBJ2-7; 10 bases fit TRBD1. Germline V gene data show CDR1 as MDHEN and CDR2 as SYDVKM. The CDR3 consists of 16 residues. With V trimmed by 6 bases and J by 3 bases, 11 bases remained unmatched. CDR3 protein: CASSGPGTGAFYEQYF. In DNA form, the CDR3 reads TGTGCCAGCAGCGGCCCCGGGACAGGGGCTTTCTACGAGCAGTACTTC.